The source of this TCR beta chain is a study of blood T cell repertoires in COVID-19. Study background: Specimens from acute and convalescent COVID-19 originated in the United States, Italy and Spain.

The CDR3 runs 16 residues. CDR1 and CDR2 from the germline V gene are SGHRS and YFSETQ. Trimming cost V 0 bases and J 8 bases; bases outside gene matches: 9. Profiled with immunoSEQ multiplex PCR; TCRdb holds only in-frame clones, not every one. The sample has under 130,000 clones; around 85% are singletons. The chain has TRBV5-1 and TRBJ2-1; TRBD1 agrees at 9 bases. The sequenced sample consisted of peripheral blood. This clonotype was sampled from a man aged 70-80 years with active or convalescent COVID-19. The CDR3 DNA sequence: TGCGCCAGCAGCTTGGCGGGGACAGGGACGGTGGATGAGCAGTTCTTC. Translated, it gives CASSLAGTGTVDEQFF.